The clone carrying this T cell receptor beta chain was counted between two and nine times. This specimen includes other DNA sequences encoding the same CDR3. As processed by the authors: Nucleated cell number was recorded as an estimate derived from reference gene primer amplification. Sequencing used immunoSEQ multiplex PCR; TCRdb keeps in-frame clones, though not all of them. V, J and clone size are those of that table, while D and trimming were read from the DNA. The sample lists about 80,000 clones; around 83% were seen once. The CDR3 is 13 residues long. The germline V gene has CDR1 SGHNT and CDR2 YYREEE (reference sequence). The V and J ends lost 2 bases and 3 bases, in that order; junction bases with no gene match: 1. The source of the sample is a study of blood T cell repertoires in COVID-19. Study information: Whether acute or convalescent, the COVID-19 samples came from the United States, Italy and Spain.

The rearrangement joins TRBV5-4 to TRBJ2-5, with 7 bases aligning to TRBD1. Sequencing was done on a sample of peripheral blood. The source is a woman in her seventies with acute or convalescent COVID-19. For the CDR3, the DNA is TGTGCCAGCAGCTTCACAGGGGAAGAGACCCAGTACTTC. Protein product: CASSFTGEETQYF.